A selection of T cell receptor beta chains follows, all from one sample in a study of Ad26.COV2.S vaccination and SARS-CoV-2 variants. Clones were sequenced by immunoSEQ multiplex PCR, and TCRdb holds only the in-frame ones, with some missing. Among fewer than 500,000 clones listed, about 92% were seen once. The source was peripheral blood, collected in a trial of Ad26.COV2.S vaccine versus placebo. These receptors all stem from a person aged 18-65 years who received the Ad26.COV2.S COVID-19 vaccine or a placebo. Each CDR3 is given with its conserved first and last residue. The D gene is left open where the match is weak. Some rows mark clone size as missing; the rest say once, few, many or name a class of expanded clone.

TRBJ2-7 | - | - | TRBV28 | CASSLSSAEQYF | TGTGCCAGCAGTTTAAGTAGCGCCGAGCAGTACTTC
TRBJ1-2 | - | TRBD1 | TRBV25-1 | CASSYVGGDRDYGYTF | TGTGCCAGCAGTTACGTCGGCGGGGACAGGGACTATGGCTACACCTTC
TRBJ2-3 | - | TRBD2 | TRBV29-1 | CSVGTSVGTDTQYF | TGCAGCGTTGGGACTAGCGTAGGCACAGATACGCAGTATTTT
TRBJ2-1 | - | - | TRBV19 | CASKGGSLNEQFF | TGTGCCAGTAAAGGGGGGTCTCTCAATGAGCAGTTCTTC
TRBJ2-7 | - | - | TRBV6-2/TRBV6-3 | CASSYWRGSSYEQYF | TGTGCCAGCAGTTACTGGAGGGGAAGCTCCTACGAGCAGTACTTC
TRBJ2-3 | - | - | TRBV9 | CASSPPSGADTQYF | TGTGCCAGCAGCCCCCCCTCGGGGGCAGATACGCAGTATTTT
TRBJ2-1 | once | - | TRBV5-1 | CASSLAPGSLQYNEQFF | TGCGCCAGCAGCTTGGCCCCAGGTTCCCTTCAATACAATGAGCAGTTCTTC
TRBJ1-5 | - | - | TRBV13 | CASSLGQIDQPQHF | TGTGCCAGCAGCTTAGGCCAGATAGATCAGCCCCAGCATTTT
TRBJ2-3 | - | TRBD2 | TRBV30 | CAARETSGSDTQYF | TGTGCCGCCAGGGAGACTAGCGGCTCAGATACGCAGTATTTT
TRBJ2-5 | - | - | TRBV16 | CASSQSQGMETQYF | TGTGCCAGCAGCCAATCTCAGGGGATGGAGACCCAGTACTTC
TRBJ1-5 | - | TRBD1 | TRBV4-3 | CASSQVTGEQPQHF | TGCGCCAGCAGCCAAGTAACAGGGGAACAGCCCCAGCATTTT
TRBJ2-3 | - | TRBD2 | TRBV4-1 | CASSQDRGGTDTQYF | TGCGCCAGCAGCCAAGATCGGGGAGGGACAGATACGCAGTATTTT
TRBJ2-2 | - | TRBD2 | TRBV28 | CATAPGLAANTGELFF | TGTGCCACCGCCCCGGGACTAGCGGCGAACACCGGGGAGCTGTTTTTT
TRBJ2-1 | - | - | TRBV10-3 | CAISFRPSVRQRSSYNEQFF | TGTGCCATCAGTTTCCGTCCTAGCGTGAGACAAAGAAGCTCCTACAATGAGCAGTTCTTC
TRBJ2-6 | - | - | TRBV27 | CASSSTWGTPGANVLTF | TGTGCCAGCAGTTCTACCTGGGGTACTCCTGGGGCCAACGTCCTGACTTTC
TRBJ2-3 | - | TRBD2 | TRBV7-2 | CASSPGLAWDTQYF | TGTGCCAGCAGCCCCGGACTAGCTTGGGATACGCAGTATTTT
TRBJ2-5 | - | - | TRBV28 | CASSLGPGGVGETQYF | TGTGCCAGCAGCCTGGGACCGGGCGGAGTAGGAGAGACCCAGTACTTC
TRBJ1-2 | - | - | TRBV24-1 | CATSDHSDGYTF | TGTGCCACCAGTGATCACAGCGATGGCTACACCTTC
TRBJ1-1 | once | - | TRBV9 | CARKGEGEAFF | TGTGCCAGGAAGGGGGAGGGTGAAGCTTTCTTT
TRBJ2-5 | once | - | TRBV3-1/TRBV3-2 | CASSPGPWAETQYF | TGTGCCAGCAGCCCGGGACCCTGGGCCGAGACCCAGTACTTC
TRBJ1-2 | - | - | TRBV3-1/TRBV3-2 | CASSHVYGYTF | TGTGCCAGCAGCCACGTGTATGGCTACACCTTC
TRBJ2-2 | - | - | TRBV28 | CASEAGTSNTGELFF | TGTGCCAGCGAGGCAGGGACATCGAACACCGGGGAGCTGTTTTTT
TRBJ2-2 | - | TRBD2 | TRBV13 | CASSPGLVNTGELFF | TGTGCCAGCAGCCCCGGACTAGTAAATACCGGGGAGCTGTTTTTT
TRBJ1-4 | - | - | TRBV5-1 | CASSLQGRNEKLFF | TGCGCCAGCAGCTTACAGGGAAGGAATGAAAAACTGTTTTTT
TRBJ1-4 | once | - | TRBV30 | CAWNGDNEKLFF | TGTGCCTGGAATGGGGACAATGAAAAACTGTTTTTT
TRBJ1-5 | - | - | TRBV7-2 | CASSFDPDGNQPQHF | TGTGCCAGCAGCTTCGACCCGGACGGGAATCAGCCCCAGCATTTT
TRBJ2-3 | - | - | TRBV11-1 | CASSLAPHLREGTDTQYF | TGTGCCAGCAGCTTAGCGCCCCATTTGAGGGAGGGCACAGATACGCAGTATTTT
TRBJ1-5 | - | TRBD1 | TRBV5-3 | CARSLGQGSQPQHF | TGTGCCAGAAGCCTAGGACAGGGCAGTCAGCCCCAGCATTTT
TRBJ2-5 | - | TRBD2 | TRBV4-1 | CASSQGLADQETQYF | TGCGCCAGCAGCCAAGGGCTAGCGGACCAAGAGACCCAGTACTTC
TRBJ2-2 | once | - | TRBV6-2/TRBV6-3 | CASSQGPAGELFF | TGTGCCAGCAGTCAGGGACCGGCCGGGGAGCTGTTTTTT
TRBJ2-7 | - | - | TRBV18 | CASSPRRDTASYEQYF | TGTGCCAGCTCACCAAGGCGGGACACTGCTTCCTACGAGCAGTACTTC
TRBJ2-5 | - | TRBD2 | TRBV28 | CASGPSGIETQYF | TGTGCCAGCGGACCGAGCGGGATAGAGACCCAGTACTTC
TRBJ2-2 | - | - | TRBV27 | CASRKGTPGLNTGELFF | TGTGCCAGCAGAAAAGGAACCCCAGGACTGAACACCGGGGAGCTGTTTTTT
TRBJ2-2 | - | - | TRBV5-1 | CASQETGSTGELFF | TGCGCCAGTCAAGAGACAGGTAGTACCGGGGAGCTGTTTTTT
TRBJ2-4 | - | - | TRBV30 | CAWSVMGIGAKNIQYF | TGTGCCTGGAGTGTAATGGGGATAGGGGCCAAAAACATTCAGTACTTC
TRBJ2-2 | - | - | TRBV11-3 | CASSATPPLLGGELFF | TGTGCCAGCAGCGCAACTCCCCCCCTGCTGGGCGGGGAGCTGTTTTTT
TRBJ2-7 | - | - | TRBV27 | CASSPGFFGYEQYF | TGTGCCAGCAGTCCGGGGTTTTTTGGTTACGAGCAGTACTTC
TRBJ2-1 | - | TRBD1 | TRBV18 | CASSPGTGSPNEQFF | TGTGCCAGCTCACCCGGGACAGGGTCACCCAATGAGCAGTTCTTC
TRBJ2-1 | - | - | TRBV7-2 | CASSLGFSSYNEQFF | TGTGCCAGCAGCTTAGGTTTCAGCTCCTACAATGAGCAGTTCTTC
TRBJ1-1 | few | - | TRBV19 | CASSIFRPITEAFF | TGTGCCAGTAGTATTTTTAGGCCGATCACTGAAGCTTTCTTT
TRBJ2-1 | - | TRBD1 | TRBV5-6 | CASSRRDRNYNEQFF | TGTGCCAGCAGCCGCCGGGACAGAAACTACAATGAGCAGTTCTTC
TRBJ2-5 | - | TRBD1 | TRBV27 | CATGQGVGETQYF | TGTGCCACCGGACAGGGAGTAGGGGAGACCCAGTACTTC
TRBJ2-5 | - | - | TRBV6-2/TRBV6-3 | CASSYPGARETQYF | TGTGCCAGCAGTTACCCGGGGGCCCGGGAGACCCAGTACTTC